This T cell receptor (beta chain) came from a study of CD8 T cells in Susac syndrome. cDNA came from about 0.5 to 1 ug RNA primed by random hexamers. Multiplex immunoSEQ PCR targeted 54 Vbeta and 13 Jbeta TCR beta segments. MiXCR, run by TCRdb on the immunoSEQ multiplex PCR reads, gives a single entry per CDR3 protein. Here the sample spans hundreds of thousands of distinct CDR3 sequences, approximately 95% being singletons. There are 15 residues in the CDR3. V lost 5 bases, J lost 3 bases, and 4 bases stayed unmatched. This clonotype originated in a human donor with multiple sclerosis. Sequencing was performed on CD4+ T cells from PBMCs. The chain links TRBV12-3 or TRBV12-4 to TRBJ2-3; TRBD1 aligns across 11 bases. Written as DNA, the CDR3 is TGTGCCAGCAGTACGGGGGACAGGGGGACAGATACGCAGTATTTT. Amino acid sequence: CASSTGDRGTDTQYF.